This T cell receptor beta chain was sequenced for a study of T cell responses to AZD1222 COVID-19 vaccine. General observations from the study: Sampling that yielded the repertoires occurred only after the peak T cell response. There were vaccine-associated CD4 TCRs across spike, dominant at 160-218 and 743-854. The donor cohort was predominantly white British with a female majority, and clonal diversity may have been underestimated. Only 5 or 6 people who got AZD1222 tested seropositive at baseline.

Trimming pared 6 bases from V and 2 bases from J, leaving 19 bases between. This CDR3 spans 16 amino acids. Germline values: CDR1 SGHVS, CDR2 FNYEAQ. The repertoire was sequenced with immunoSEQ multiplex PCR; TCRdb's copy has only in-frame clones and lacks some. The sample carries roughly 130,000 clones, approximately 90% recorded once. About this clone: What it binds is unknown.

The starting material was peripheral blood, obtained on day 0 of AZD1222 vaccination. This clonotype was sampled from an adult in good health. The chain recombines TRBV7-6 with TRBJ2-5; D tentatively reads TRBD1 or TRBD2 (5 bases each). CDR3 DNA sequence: TGTGCCAGCAGTTATTTTAGCTGGGGGTCACAAGAGACCCAGTACTTC. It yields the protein CASSYFSWGSQETQYF.